Each of the 6 T cell receptor beta chains below was sequenced from the same sample in a study of cytomegalovirus exposure and HLA in healthy donors. The PCR ran on 60 Vbeta and 13 Jbeta primers. Only in-frame clones appear in the TCRdb table, and some are missing; sequencing was by immunoSEQ multiplex PCR. Among 150,000 to 200,000 clones listed, 68% were seen once. The material sequenced was PBMCs. The source is a middle-aged man in good health and CMV-seronegative.

This clone was observed a few times. The chain links TRBV5-1 to TRBJ1-1; D unresolved. V gave up 2 bases and J gave up 0 bases, with 11 bases separating them. Per germline, CDR1 SGHRS and CDR2 YFSETQ. The CDR3 covers 15 residues. Here the CDR3 reads CASSLGTQLNTEAFF. The CDR3 DNA reads as TGCGCCAGCAGCTTAGGCACACAGCTGAACACTGAAGCTTTCTTT.

This clone has just one count. The chain recombines TRBV29-1 with TRBJ1-1, with 10 bases that match TRBD1. The CDR3 extends over 13 amino acids. The germline V gene encodes CDR1 SQVTM and CDR2 ANQGSEA. The J segment lost 2 bases and the V segment lost 6 bases, leaving 3 bases of the junction unmatched. The CDR3 sequence is CSVGDRGNTEAFF. The CDR3 DNA sequence: TGCAGCGTCGGGGACAGGGGAAACACTGAAGCTTTCTTT.

This clone was detected only a few times. The chain employs TRBV5-4 and TRBJ2-5, with 13 bases matching TRBD2. The end of the DNA fits TRBJ2-7 better, so the J call may be wrong. This CDR3 has 18 residues. Germline CDR1 and CDR2: SGHNT and YYREEE (reference sequence). CDR3 sequence reads: CASSPGLAGAPEGYEQYF. CDR3 DNA sequence: TGTGCCAGCAGCCCCGGACTAGCGGGGGCCCCCGAGGGTTACGAGCAGTACTTC.

The rearrangement uses TRBV15 and TRBJ2-7, with TRBD2 matching over 13 bases. J was trimmed by 7 bases and V by 2 bases; bases with no gene match: 5. The germline CDR1 and CDR2 sequences are LNHNV and YYDKDF (reference sequence). The CDR3 loop spans 15 amino acids. CDR3 bases: TGTGCCACCAGCAGATCCTCACTAGCGGGAGGGGAGCAGTACTTC. This encodes CATSRSSLAGGEQYF.

This chain joins TRBV2 and TRBJ1-4; maybe TRBD1 (6 bases). Germline V CDR1 and CDR2: SNHLY, FYNNEI. The CDR3 is made up of 13 amino acids. Trimming left V 7 bases short and J 5 bases short, with 11 bases between. CDR3 nucleotide sequence: TGTGCCAGCAATGGAGACAGGAATGAAAAACTGTTTTTT. The encoded protein is CASNGDRNEKLFF.

The V and J genes are TRBV7-9 and TRBJ1-1; D uncertain. Trimming stripped 5 bases from V and 3 bases from J, with 16 bases between. There are 15 residues in the CDR3. CDR1 and CDR2 from the germline V gene are SEHNR and FQNEAQ (reference sequence). The CDR3, as DNA: TGTGCCAGCAGCCGACTAGGCAGCCTGGACACTGAAGCTTTCTTT. Its protein is CASSRLGSLDTEAFF. The full variable domain, in which reference TRBV7-9 and TRBJ1-1 provide the parts outside the CDR3, is DTGVSQNPRHKITKRGQNVTFRCDPISEHNRLYWYRQTLGQGPEFLTYFQNEAQLEKSRLLSDRFSAERPKGSFSTLEIQRTEQGDSAMYLCASSRLGSLDTEAFFGQGTRLTVV.